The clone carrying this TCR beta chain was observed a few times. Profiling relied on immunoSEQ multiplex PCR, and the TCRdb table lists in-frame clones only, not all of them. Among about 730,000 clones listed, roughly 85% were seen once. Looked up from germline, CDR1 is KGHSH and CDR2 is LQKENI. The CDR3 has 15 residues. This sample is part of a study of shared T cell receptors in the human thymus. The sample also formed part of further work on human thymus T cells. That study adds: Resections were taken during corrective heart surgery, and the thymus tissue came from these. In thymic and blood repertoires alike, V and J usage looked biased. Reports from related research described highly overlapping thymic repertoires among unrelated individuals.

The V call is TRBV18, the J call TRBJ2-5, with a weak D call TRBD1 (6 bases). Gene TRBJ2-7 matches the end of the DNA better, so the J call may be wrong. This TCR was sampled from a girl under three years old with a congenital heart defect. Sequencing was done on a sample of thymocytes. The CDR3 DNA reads TGTGCCAGCTCAGCCTACAGGGTGAGAATCTACGAGCAGTACTTC. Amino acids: CASSAYRVRIYEQYF.